Listed below are T cell receptor beta chains from one sample, sequenced in a study of regulatory T cells in long-lasting Graves disease. TCRdb called the multiplex PCR reads again in MiXCR, with one record for every CDR3 protein. The table includes around 250,000 distinct CDR3 sequences, 20% to 25% detected once. The starting material was peripheral blood mononuclear cells (PBMCs), obtained at new diagnosis, from a patient treated with antithyroid drugs. These receptors all stem from a female donor with Graves disease. CDR3s leave out the opening cysteine and the closing phenylalanine or tryptophan. A D gene is named only where the DNA matches it firmly. The size field is filled for only some rows; it gives once, few, many or a size class.

abundance,d_gene,v_gene,j_gene,CDR3aa
many,.,TRBV10-3,TRBJ1-5,AISESSNQPQH
few,.,TRBV10-1,TRBJ2-1,ASSEFSLRGAQYNEQF
.,.,TRBV6-1,TRBJ1-4,ASTEQGENEKLF
many,.,TRBV20-1,TRBJ2-5,SARDPGLQETQY
few,.,TRBV29-1,TRBJ1-2,SGQDNYGYT
many,TRBD2,TRBV2,TRBJ2-5,ASPAVGLAGAASGTQY
many,.,TRBV19,TRBJ2-2,ASSIAGVNRDRTGELF
many,TRBD2,TRBV20-1,TRBJ2-7,SARGLAGSSYEQY
.,TRBD1,TRBV5-1,TRBJ1-2,ASSFGQGDGYT
many,.,TRBV20-1,TRBJ2-5,SARLETQY
many,.,TRBV6-5,TRBJ2-5,ASSYTGSGTQY
once,TRBD1,TRBV6-4,TRBJ2-3,ASSGTGGIADTQY
.,.,TRBV5-6,TRBJ1-6,ASSQNGGTSPLH
.,.,TRBV27,TRBJ2-7,ASSLRGLIYEQY
.,TRBD1,TRBV28,TRBJ2-1,ASSTGGHPYNEQF
many,TRBD1,TRBV7-2,TRBJ1-2,ASSLARDRGYT